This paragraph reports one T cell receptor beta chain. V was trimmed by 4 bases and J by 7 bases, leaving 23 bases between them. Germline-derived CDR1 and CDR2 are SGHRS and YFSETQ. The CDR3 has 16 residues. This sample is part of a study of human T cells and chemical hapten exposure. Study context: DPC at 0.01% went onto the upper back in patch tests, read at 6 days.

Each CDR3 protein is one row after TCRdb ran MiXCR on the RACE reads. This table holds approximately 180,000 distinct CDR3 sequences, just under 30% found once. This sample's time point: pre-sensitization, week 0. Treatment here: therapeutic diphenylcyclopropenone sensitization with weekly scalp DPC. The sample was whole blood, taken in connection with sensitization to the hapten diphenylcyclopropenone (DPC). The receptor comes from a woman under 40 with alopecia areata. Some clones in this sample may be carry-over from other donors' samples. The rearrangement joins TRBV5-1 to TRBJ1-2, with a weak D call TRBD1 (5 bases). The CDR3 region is CASSELVPTGGVGYTF. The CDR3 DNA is TGCGCCAGCAGCGAGCTTGTCCCCACAGGAGGCGTTGGCTACACCTTC. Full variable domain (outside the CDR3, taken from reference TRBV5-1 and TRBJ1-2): KAGVTQTPRYLIKTRGQQVTLSCSPISGHRSVSWYQQTPGQGLQFLFEYFSETQRNKGNFPGRFSGRQFSNSRSEMNVSTLELGDSALYLCASSELVPTGGVGYTFGSGTRLTVV.